These 30 T cell receptor beta chains were sequenced from one sample in a study of cytomegalovirus exposure and HLA in healthy donors. The method was immunoSEQ multiplex PCR; TCRdb's version includes in-frame clones alone and lacks a portion of them. The sample lists tens of thousands of clones, 90% to 95% occurring once. The specimen sequenced was PBMCs. These receptors were collected from a woman younger than 45 in good health and CMV-seronegative.

The chain has TRBV5-4 and TRBJ2-3; 8 bases map to TRBD2. The CDR3 loop spans 17 amino acids. From germline, CDR1 is SGHNT and CDR2 YYREEE (reference sequence). The ends lost 4 bases at V and 0 bases at J; junction bases unmatched: 10. The CDR3 loop reads CASSRGLAGTSTDTQYF. CDR3 coding DNA: TGTGCCAGCAGCCGCGGACTAGCAGGGACTAGCACAGATACGCAGTATTTT.

The DNA of the CDR3 is TGTGCCAGCACCCCCTCTGGGGGTAGCGGGAGAGGTGAGCAGTTCTTC. It yields the protein CASTPSGGSGRGEQFF. The chain has TRBV27 and TRBJ2-1; 9 nucleotides align to TRBD2. After removal of 7 bases from V and 9 bases from J, the junction contained 16 bases not matched to a gene. Germline loops: CDR1 MNHEY, CDR2 SMNVEV (reference sequence). The CDR3 has 16 amino acids.

V and J are TRBV27 and TRBJ2-7; D perhaps matches TRBD2 (6 bases). Trimming shortened V by 4 bases and J by 8 bases, and 9 bases separated the two germline ends. Per germline, CDR1 MNHEY and CDR2 SMNVEV (reference sequence). The CDR3 is made up of 11 amino acids. CDR3 DNA: TGTGCCAGCAGTTATCGCGGGAAGCAGTACTTC. Translating gives CASSYRGKQYF.

The gene calls are TRBV6-6 and TRBJ2-3; TRBD2 aligns across 7 bases. Trimming cost V 8 bases and J 2 bases; bases outside gene matches: 4. Germline CDR1 is MNHNY and CDR2 is SVGAGI (reference sequence). The CDR3 is made up of 13 amino acids. CDR3 sequence (DNA): TGTGCCAGCGGGCGGGAGTTCACAGATACGCAGTATTTT. Amino acid sequence: CASGREFTDTQYF.

The chain joins TRBV5-4 to TRBJ2-3; D perhaps matches TRBD2 (7 bases). The V and J ends lost 4 bases and 0 bases respectively, with 21 bases between them. This CDR3 spans 18 amino acids. Germline-derived CDR1 and CDR2 are SGHNT and YYREEE (reference sequence). CDR3 sequence: CASSPPGARGGSTDTQYF. The CDR3 DNA reads as TGTGCCAGCAGCCCGCCCGGGGCAAGGGGGGGTAGCACAGATACGCAGTATTTT.

This rearrangement joins TRBV7-9 to TRBJ1-3; 7 bases line up with TRBD1. Germline trimming cut 5 bases from V and 2 bases from J; bases unmatched to any gene: 3. The length of the CDR3 is 14 residues. Per the germline V gene, CDR1 is SEHNR and CDR2 is FQNEAQ (reference sequence). The CDR3 DNA reads as TGTGCCAGCAGCAATCAGGGGGCTGGAAACACCATATATTTT. It yields the protein CASSNQGAGNTIYF.

The chain links TRBV11-2 to TRBJ2-3, with 9 bases that match TRBD2. Germline CDR1 reads SGHAT; CDR2 reads FQNNGV. J lost 0 bases, V lost 5 bases, and 6 bases had no gene match. The CDR3 consists of 16 residues. CDR3 sequence: CASSPGLASSTDTQYF. The CDR3 bases are TGTGCCAGCAGCCCAGGACTAGCGAGTAGCACAGATACGCAGTATTTT.

The chain has TRBV28 and TRBJ1-1; TRBD1 agrees at 8 bases. J gave up 5 bases and V 7 bases, and 6 bases lay outside the gene matches. From germline, CDR1 is MDHEN and CDR2 SYDVKM. The CDR3 loop spans 13 amino acids. Here the CDR3 reads CASKLGQETEAFF. The CDR3 DNA is TGTGCCAGCAAATTGGGACAGGAGACTGAAGCTTTCTTT.

This chain connects TRBV19 to TRBJ2-7, with D possibly being TRBD1 (5 bases). Trimming shortened V by 4 bases and J by 0 bases, and 22 bases separated the two germline ends. The CDR3 has 18 amino acids. CDR1 is LNHDA, CDR2 SQIVND, per germline (reference sequence). CDR3 bases: TGTGCCAGTAGTACCCACAGGTTGTCGGAACCCCGCTCCTACGAGCAGTACTTC. It codes for CASSTHRLSEPRSYEQYF.

The V gene is TRBV18, the J gene TRBJ1-1; D uncertain. From germline, CDR1 is KGHSH and CDR2 LQKENI. The CDR3 spans 14 residues. V was cut by 4 bases and J by 0 bases, with 9 bases left in between. CDR3 nucleotides: TGTGCCAGCTCACAAGGAGGGCTGAACACTGAAGCTTTCTTT. This codes for CASSQGGLNTEAFF.

This chain uses TRBV21-1 with TRBJ1-3. TRBV21-1 is shown as a pseudogene. This CDR3 spans 17 amino acids. The CDR3 sequence: CASSNEKAVNSGNTIYF. In DNA form, the CDR3 reads TGTGCCAGCAGCAACGAGAAAGCGGTAAACTCTGGAAACACCATATATTTT.

V and J are TRBV9 and TRBJ2-1; 13 bases match TRBD2. V lost 5 bases to trimming and J lost 8 bases; unmatched junction nucleotides: 10. The germline gives CDR1 SGDLS, CDR2 YYNGEE. The CDR3 extends over 16 amino acids. In DNA form, the CDR3 reads TGTGCCAGCAGTCGACTAGCGGGAGGCGGGTGGGATGAGCAGTTCTTC. It codes for CASSRLAGGGWDEQFF. Looking up the rest from reference TRBV9 and TRBJ2-1 gives the full variable domain: DSGVTQTPKHLITATGQRVTLRCSPRSGDLSVYWYQQSLDQGLQFLIQYYNGEERAKGNILERFSAQQFPDLHSELNLSSLELGDSALYFCASSRLAGGGWDEQFFGPGTRLTVL.

The chain carries TRBV18 and TRBJ2-5; D possibly corresponds to TRBD2 (7 bases). Germline CDR1 reads KGHSH; CDR2 reads LQKENI. The CDR3 sequence is 16 residues long. V shed 2 bases and J shed 3 bases, with 16 bases lying between them. The CDR3 DNA is TGTGCCAGCTCACCATTAGGGGGGGGCCAGGAAGAGACCCAGTACTTC. Its protein product is CASSPLGGGQEETQYF. The full variable domain, completed using reference TRBV18 and TRBJ2-5, is NAGVMQNPRHLVRRRGQEARLRCSPMKGHSHVYWYRQLPEEGLKFMVYLQKENIIDESGMPKERFSAEFPKEGPSILRIQQVVRGDSAAYFCASSPLGGGQEETQYFGPGTRLLVL.

The rearrangement joins TRBV14 to TRBJ1-3, with D unclear. The germline V and J ends were trimmed by 4 bases and 4 bases, with 17 bases remaining between them. This CDR3 comprises 16 residues. CDR1 and CDR2 (germline): SGHDN, FVKESK. CDR3 bases: TGTGCCAGCAGCCTAGGGAGAGGGTTTACCGGAAACACCATATATTTT. As protein: CASSLGRGFTGNTIYF.

In its sample, this clone was seen once. The CDR3 protein is CASNLAGATNEQFF. CDR3 in DNA: TGTGCCAGCAATTTGGCGGGAGCGACCAATGAGCAGTTCTTC. V usage is TRBV2 and J usage is TRBJ2-1, with TRBD2 matching 7 bases. The CDR3 contains 14 residues. Germline-derived CDR1 and CDR2 are SNHLY and FYNNEI. J gave up 6 bases and V 7 bases, and 9 bases lay outside the gene matches.

This chain links TRBV10-3 with TRBJ1-3; D remains unclear. Germline loops: CDR1 ENHRY, CDR2 SYGVKD. Between the trimmed V and J ends, which lost 8 bases and 0 bases, there was a span of 11 bases. The CDR3 loop spans 14 amino acids. The CDR3 nucleotides are TGTGCCATCGCCTCCTTGAGCTCTGGAAACACCATATATTTT. It specifies CAIASLSSGNTIYF.

The rearrangement uses TRBV9 and TRBJ2-7; TRBD2 matches 8 bases. Per the germline V gene, CDR1 is SGDLS and CDR2 is YYNGEE. J was trimmed by 6 bases and V by 2 bases; bases with no gene match: 10. This CDR3 has 15 amino acids. The CDR3 region is CASSVLDGLASEQYF. In nucleotides, the CDR3 is TGTGCCAGCAGCGTCCTCGACGGACTAGCAAGCGAGCAGTACTTC.

This clone was detected only once. The CDR3 protein is CAISDLWENRNEQFF. Written as DNA, the CDR3 is TGTGCCATCAGTGATTTGTGGGAGAATCGGAATGAGCAGTTCTTC. The V gene is TRBV10-3, the J gene TRBJ2-1; possibly TRBD2 for D (5 bases). Between the trimmed V and J ends, which lost 3 bases and 7 bases, there was a span of 16 bases. The CDR3 length is 15 residues. Germline V gene data show CDR1 as ENHRY and CDR2 as SYGVKD.

The V and J genes are TRBV6-6 and TRBJ2-1, with D possibly being TRBD2 (5 bases). Germline-derived CDR1 and CDR2 are MNHNY and SVGAGI (reference sequence). This CDR3 has 16 amino acids. The V gene lost 7 bases and the J gene lost 0 bases, with 16 bases spanning the gap. The CDR3, as DNA: TGTGCCAGCATCAATGGAGAGGGCAGCTCCTACAATGAGCAGTTCTTC. Amino acids: CASINGEGSSYNEQFF.

This chain connects TRBV7-9 to TRBJ1-2; possibly TRBD1 for D (6 bases). CDR1 is SEHNR, CDR2 FQNEAQ, per germline (reference sequence). This CDR3 region has 16 residues. The V end lost 5 bases, the J end lost 3 bases, and 19 bases lay between the germline ends. The CDR3 DNA is TGTGCCAGCAGCGATCCTCAGCCAGGGGCATACTATGGCTACACCTTC. Encoded protein: CASSDPQPGAYYGYTF.

CDR3 DNA: TGTGCCAGCAGTGAAAGACAGCCCGATCAGCCCCAGCATTTT. Its protein is CASSERQPDQPQHF. V and J are TRBV6-1 and TRBJ1-5, with D possibly matching TRBD1 (5 bases). The CDR3 has 14 residues. Germline assignment: CDR1 MNHNS and CDR2 SASEGT. V lost 2 bases to trimming and J lost 5 bases, with 10 bases between them.

The chain couples TRBV9 to TRBJ2-7; 9 nucleotides agree with TRBD2. V shed 0 bases and J 2 bases; nucleotides not matched to a gene: 3. Germline values: CDR1 SGDLS, CDR2 YYNGEE. The CDR3 sequence is 15 residues long. The CDR3 spells CASSVGLAETYEQYF. The CDR3, as DNA: TGTGCCAGCAGCGTAGGACTAGCGGAGACCTACGAGCAGTACTTC.

J is TRBJ1-1 and V is TRBV28; maybe TRBD1 (6 bases). The CDR3 runs to 16 residues. Between the trimmed V and J ends, which lost 4 bases and 1 base, there was a span of 16 bases. CDR1 MDHEN and CDR2 SYDVKM come from the germline V gene. The CDR3 here is CASSSYWDTKNTEAFF. DNA for the CDR3: TGTGCCAGCAGTTCTTATTGGGACACCAAGAACACTGAAGCTTTCTTT.

The genes are TRBV6-1 and TRBJ2-5, with 9 bases lining up with TRBD2. V shed 10 bases and J 4 bases; nucleotides not matched to a gene: 10. CDR1 is MNHNS and CDR2 is SASEGT in the germline V gene. This CDR3 has 14 amino acids. CDR3 DNA: TGTGCCATCACGGGGCGGGAGGGCCGAGAGACCCAGTACTTC. Translating gives CAITGREGRETQYF.

In this sample, this clone turned up once. In DNA, the CDR3 is TGTGCCAGCAACAGACAGGGGCGGGGAGGTGGCTACACCTTC. Translation gives CASNRQGRGGGYTF. The V call is TRBV28, the J call TRBJ1-2, with TRBD1 matching 8 bases. Germline CDR1 is MDHEN and CDR2 is SYDVKM. V dropped 7 bases and J dropped 7; count of bases not matched to a gene: 11. The CDR3 extends over 14 amino acids.

The CDR3 here is CASSTGGNIQYF. In DNA form, the CDR3 reads TGTGCCAGCAGTACAGGGGGAAACATTCAGTACTTC. The chain uses TRBV28 and TRBJ2-4; 8 bases are shared with TRBD1. The CDR3 runs to 12 residues. CDR1 and CDR2 from the germline V gene are MDHEN and SYDVKM. V shed 5 bases, J shed 6 bases, and the junction held 0 bases outside the gene matches.

CDR3 loop: CASSFKDWREGRETQYF. CDR3 nucleotide sequence: TGTGCCAGCAGCTTCAAGGATTGGCGGGAGGGACGAGAGACCCAGTACTTC. The V and J genes are TRBV5-4 and TRBJ2-5; TRBD2 agrees at 9 bases. Germline values: CDR1 SGHNT, CDR2 YYREEE (reference sequence). V lost 2 bases, J lost 4 bases, and 12 bases stayed unmatched. This CDR3 has 17 residues. Full variable domain (rest looked up from reference TRBV5-4 and TRBJ2-5): ETGVTQSPTHLIKTRGQQVTLRCSSQSGHNTVSWYQQALGQGPQFIFQYYREEENGRGNFPPRFSGLQFPNYSSELNVNALELDDSALYLCASSFKDWREGRETQYFGPGTRLLVL.

This chain connects TRBV6-1 to TRBJ1-4; possibly TRBD1 for D (5 bases). The length of the CDR3 is 13 residues. V lost 3 bases and J 10 bases, leaving 12 bases between the germline ends. Germline V gives CDR1 MNHNS, CDR2 SASEGT. CDR3 loop: CASSEQGYGKLFF. CDR3 DNA sequence: TGTGCCAGCAGTGAGCAGGGATATGGAAAACTGTTTTTT.

The chain uses TRBV7-9 and TRBJ1-5, with D possibly being TRBD1 (6 bases). Germline CDR1 and CDR2: SEHNR and FQNEAQ (reference sequence). The V end lost 5 bases, the J end lost 1 base, and 18 bases lay between the germline ends. The CDR3 has 17 residues. The CDR3 bases are TGTGCCAGCAGCGCCCCGTCGGGAGGGGGGAGCAATCAGCCCCAGCATTTT. Its protein is CASSAPSGGGSNQPQHF.

V and J are TRBV11-2 and TRBJ2-1, with D possibly TRBD2 on 6 matching bases. Germline loops: CDR1 SGHAT, CDR2 FQNNGV. V lost 5 bases and J lost 7, with 12 bases in between. The CDR3 is 13 residues long. The CDR3 sequence is CASSKPGRNEQFF. The CDR3, as DNA: TGTGCCAGCAGCAAACCGGGGAGGAATGAGCAGTTCTTC. The variable domain in full, completed from reference TRBV11-2 and TRBJ2-1, reads EAGVAQSPRYKIIEKRQSVAFWCNPISGHATLYWYQQILGQGPKLLIQFQNNGVVDDSQLPKDRFSAERLKGVDSTLKIQPAKLEDSAVYLCASSKPGRNEQFFGPGTRLTVL.